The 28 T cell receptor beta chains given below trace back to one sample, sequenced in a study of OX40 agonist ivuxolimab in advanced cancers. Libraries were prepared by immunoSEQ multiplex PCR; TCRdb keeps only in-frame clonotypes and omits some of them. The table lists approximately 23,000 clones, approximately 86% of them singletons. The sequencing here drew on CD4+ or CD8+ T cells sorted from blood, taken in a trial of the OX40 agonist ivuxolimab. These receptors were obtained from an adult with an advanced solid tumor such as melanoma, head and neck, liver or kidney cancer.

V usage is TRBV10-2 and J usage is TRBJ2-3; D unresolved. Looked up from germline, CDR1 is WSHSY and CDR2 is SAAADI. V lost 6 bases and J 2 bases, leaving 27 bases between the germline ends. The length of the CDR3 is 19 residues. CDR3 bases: TGCGCCAGCAGCGTTCGGACGGCGACTTACCGGGCCAACACAGATACGCAGTATTTT. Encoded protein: CASSVRTATYRANTDTQYF.

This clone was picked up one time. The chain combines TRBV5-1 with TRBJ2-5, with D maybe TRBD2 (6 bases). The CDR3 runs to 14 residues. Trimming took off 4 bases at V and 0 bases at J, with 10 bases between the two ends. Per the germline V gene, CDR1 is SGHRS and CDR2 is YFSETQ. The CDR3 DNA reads TGCGCCAGCAGCGCCCGGGAGTACCAAGAGACCCAGTACTTC. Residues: CASSAREYQETQYF. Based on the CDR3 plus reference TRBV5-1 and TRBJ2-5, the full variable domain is KAGVTQTPRYLIKTRGQQVTLSCSPISGHRSVSWYQQTPGQGLQFLFEYFSETQRNKGNFPGRFSGRQFSNSRSEMNVSTLELGDSALYLCASSAREYQETQYFGPGTRLLVL.

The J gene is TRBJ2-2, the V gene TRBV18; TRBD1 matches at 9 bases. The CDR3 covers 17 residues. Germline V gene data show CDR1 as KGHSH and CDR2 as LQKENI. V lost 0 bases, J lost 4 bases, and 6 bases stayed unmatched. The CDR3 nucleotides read TGTGCCAGCTCACCACCGATCACGGACAGGGGCACCGGGGAGCTGTTTTTT. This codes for CASSPPITDRGTGELFF.

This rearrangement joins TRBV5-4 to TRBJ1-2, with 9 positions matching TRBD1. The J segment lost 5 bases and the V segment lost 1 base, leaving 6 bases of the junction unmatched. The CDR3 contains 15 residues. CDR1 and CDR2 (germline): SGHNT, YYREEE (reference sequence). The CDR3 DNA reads TGTGCCAGCAGCTTGCGACAGGGGGGGAGGTATGGCTACACCTTC. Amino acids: CASSLRQGGRYGYTF. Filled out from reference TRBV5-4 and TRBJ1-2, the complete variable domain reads ETGVTQSPTHLIKTRGQQVTLRCSSQSGHNTVSWYQQALGQGPQFIFQYYREEENGRGNFPPRFSGLQFPNYSSELNVNALELDDSALYLCASSLRQGGRYGYTFGSGTRLTVV.

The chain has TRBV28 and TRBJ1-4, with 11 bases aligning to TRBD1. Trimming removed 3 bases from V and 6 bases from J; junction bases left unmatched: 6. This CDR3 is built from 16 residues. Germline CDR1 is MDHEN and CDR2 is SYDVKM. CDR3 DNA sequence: TGTGCCAGCAGTTTGCCAGGACAGGGGGCATATGAAAAACTGTTTTTT. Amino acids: CASSLPGQGAYEKLFF.

The CDR3 DNA follows: TGTGCCAGCAGTCCCCTCCCCAATGAGCAGTTCTTC. Translated: CASSPLPNEQFF. This chain connects TRBV27 to TRBJ2-1; the D is unclear. Trimming cost V 5 bases and J 6 bases, with 8 bases left between them. CDR1 is MNHEY and CDR2 is SMNVEV in the germline V gene (reference sequence). The length of the CDR3 is 12 residues.

CDR3 residues: CASTGPLGVLTF. CDR3 DNA sequence: TGTGCCAGCACCGGCCCTCTTGGCGTCCTGACTTTC. V gene TRBV6-5 combines with J gene TRBJ2-6; D is undetermined. Between the trimmed V and J ends, which lost 7 bases and 12 bases, there was a span of 13 bases. The CDR3 sequence is 12 residues long. Germline V CDR1 and CDR2: MNHEY, SVGAGI.

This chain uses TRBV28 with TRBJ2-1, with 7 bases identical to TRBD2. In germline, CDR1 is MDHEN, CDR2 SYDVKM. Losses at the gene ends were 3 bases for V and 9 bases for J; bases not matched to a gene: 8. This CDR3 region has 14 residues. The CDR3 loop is CASSFSTSRGEQFF. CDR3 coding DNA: TGTGCCAGCAGTTTCTCGACTAGCCGGGGTGAGCAGTTCTTC. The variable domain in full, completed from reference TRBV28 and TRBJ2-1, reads DVKVTQSSRYLVKRTGEKVFLECVQDMDHENMFWYRQDPGLGLRLIYFSYDVKMKEKGDIPEGYSVSREKKERFSLILESASTNQTSMYLCASSFSTSRGEQFFGPGTRLTVL.

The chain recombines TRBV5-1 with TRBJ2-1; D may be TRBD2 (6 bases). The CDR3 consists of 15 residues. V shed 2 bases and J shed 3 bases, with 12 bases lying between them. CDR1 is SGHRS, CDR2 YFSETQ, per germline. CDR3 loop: CASSFGTDHYNEQFF. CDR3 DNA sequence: TGCGCCAGCAGCTTCGGGACTGACCACTACAATGAGCAGTTCTTC.

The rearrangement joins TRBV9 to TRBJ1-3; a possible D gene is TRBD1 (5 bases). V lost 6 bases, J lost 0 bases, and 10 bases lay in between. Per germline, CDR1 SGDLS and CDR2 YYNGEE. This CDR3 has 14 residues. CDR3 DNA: TGTGCCAGCAAACAGGACGGCTCTGGAAACACCATATATTTT. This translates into CASKQDGSGNTIYF.

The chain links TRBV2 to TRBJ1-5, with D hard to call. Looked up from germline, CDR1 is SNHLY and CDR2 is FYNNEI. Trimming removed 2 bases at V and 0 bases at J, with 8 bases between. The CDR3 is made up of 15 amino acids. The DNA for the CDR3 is TGTGCCAGCAGTGAATTTGGCAGTAGCAATCAGCCCCAGCATTTT. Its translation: CASSEFGSSNQPQHF.

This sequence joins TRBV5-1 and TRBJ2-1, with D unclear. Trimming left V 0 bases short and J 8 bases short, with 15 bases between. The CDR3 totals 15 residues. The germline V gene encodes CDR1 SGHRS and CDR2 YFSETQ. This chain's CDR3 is CASSLDGISGDEQFF. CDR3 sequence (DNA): TGCGCCAGCAGCTTGGACGGAATTTCGGGTGATGAGCAGTTCTTC.

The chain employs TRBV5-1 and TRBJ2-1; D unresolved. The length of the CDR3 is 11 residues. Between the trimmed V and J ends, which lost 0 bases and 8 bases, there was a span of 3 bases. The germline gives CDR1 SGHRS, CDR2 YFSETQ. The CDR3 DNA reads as TGCGCCAGCAGCTTGGGATATGAGCAGTTCTTC. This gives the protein CASSLGYEQFF.

The CDR3 region has the DNA TGTGCCAGCAGGCCGAGGCAGGGTCAGCCCCAGCATTTT. The encoded protein is CASRPRQGQPQHF. J is TRBJ1-5 and V is TRBV28; D is perhaps TRBD1 (5 bases). The germline gives CDR1 MDHEN, CDR2 SYDVKM. The CDR3 spans 13 residues. Trimming took 6 bases from V and 6 from J, leaving 12 bases between them.

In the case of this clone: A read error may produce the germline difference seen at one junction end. The CDR3 spells CAISDIGQKGMTYEQYF. In DNA form, the CDR3 reads TGTGCCATCAGTGATATTGGTCAGAAGGGGATGACCTACGAGCAGTACTTC. The rearrangement joins TRBV6-1 to TRBJ2-7; possibly TRBD1 for D (5 bases). Germline CDR1 MNHNS, CDR2 SASEGT. This CDR3 spans 17 amino acids.

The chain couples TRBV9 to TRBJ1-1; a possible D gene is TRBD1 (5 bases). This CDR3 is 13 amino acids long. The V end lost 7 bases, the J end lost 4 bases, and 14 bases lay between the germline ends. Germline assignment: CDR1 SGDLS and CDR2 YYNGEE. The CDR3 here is CASGGGRGTEAFF. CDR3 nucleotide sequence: TGTGCCAGCGGTGGGGGAAGGGGCACTGAAGCTTTCTTT.

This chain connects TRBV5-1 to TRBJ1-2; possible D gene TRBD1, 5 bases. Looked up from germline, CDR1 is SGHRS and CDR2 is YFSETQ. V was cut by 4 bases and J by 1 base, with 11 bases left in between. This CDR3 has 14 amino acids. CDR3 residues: CASSPFGGNYGYTF. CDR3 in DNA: TGCGCCAGCAGCCCTTTTGGGGGTAACTATGGCTACACCTTC.

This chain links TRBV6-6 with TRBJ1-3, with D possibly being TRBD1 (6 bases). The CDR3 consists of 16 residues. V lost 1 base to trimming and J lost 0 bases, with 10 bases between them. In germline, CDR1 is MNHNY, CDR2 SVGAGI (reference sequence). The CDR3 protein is CASSYLTGPSGNTIYF. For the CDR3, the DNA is TGTGCCAGCAGTTACTTGACAGGACCCTCTGGAAACACCATATATTTT.

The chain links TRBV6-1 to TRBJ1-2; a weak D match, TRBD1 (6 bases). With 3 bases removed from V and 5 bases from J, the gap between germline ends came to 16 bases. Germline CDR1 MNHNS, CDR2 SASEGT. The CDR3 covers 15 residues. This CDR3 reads CASSDNRVPQYGYTF. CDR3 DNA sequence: TGTGCCAGCAGTGATAACAGGGTACCCCAATATGGCTACACCTTC.

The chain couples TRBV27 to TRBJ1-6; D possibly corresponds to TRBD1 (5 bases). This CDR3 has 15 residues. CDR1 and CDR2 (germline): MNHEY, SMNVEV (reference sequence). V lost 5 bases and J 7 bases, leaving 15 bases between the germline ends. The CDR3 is CASSPGTLANSPLHF. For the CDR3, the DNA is TGTGCCAGCAGTCCCGGGACTCTGGCGAATTCACCCCTCCACTTT.

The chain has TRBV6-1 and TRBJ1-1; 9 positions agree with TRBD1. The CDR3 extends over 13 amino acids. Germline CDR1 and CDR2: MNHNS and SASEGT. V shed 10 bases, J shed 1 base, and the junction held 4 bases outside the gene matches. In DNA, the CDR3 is TGTGCCATCGGGACAGGGCCGAACACTGAAGCTTTCTTT. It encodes CAIGTGPNTEAFF.

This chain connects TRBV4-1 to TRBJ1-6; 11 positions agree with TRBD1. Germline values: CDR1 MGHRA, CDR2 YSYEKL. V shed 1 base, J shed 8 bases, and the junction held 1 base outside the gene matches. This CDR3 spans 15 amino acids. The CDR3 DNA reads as TGCGCCAGCAGCCAAGTGGGACAGGGGGATTCACCCCTCCACTTT. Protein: CASSQVGQGDSPLHF.

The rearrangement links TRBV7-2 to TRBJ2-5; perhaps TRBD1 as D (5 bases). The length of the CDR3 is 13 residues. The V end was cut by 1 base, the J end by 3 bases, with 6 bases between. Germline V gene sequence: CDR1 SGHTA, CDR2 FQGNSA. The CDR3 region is CASSLGTKETQYF. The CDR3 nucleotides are TGTGCCAGCAGCTTAGGGACAAAAGAGACCCAGTACTTC.

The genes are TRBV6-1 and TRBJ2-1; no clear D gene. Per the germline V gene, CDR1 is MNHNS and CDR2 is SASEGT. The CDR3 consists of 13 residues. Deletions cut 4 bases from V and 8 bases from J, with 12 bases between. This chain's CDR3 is CASSASPSHEQFF. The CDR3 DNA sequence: TGTGCCAGCAGTGCCTCTCCGTCCCATGAGCAGTTCTTC.

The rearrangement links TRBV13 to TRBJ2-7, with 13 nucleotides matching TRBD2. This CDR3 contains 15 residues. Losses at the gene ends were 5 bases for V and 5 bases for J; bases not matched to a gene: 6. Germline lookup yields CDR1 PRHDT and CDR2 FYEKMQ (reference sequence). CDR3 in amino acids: CASSQTSGRGNEQYF. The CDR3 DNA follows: TGTGCCAGCAGCCAAACTAGCGGGAGGGGGAACGAGCAGTACTTC.

The DNA of the CDR3 is TGTGCCAGCAGTCGACTAGCGGGCGCCTACGAGCAGTACTTC. It codes for CASSRLAGAYEQYF. The chain recombines TRBV28 with TRBJ2-7, with TRBD2 matching over 10 bases. Germline V gives CDR1 MDHEN, CDR2 SYDVKM. The V gene end was trimmed by 5 bases and the J gene end by 2 bases; junction bases not matched to a gene: 3. The CDR3 is 14 amino acids.

The CDR3 DNA sequence: TGTGCCAGCAGCGAGTTGCGCACAGATACGCAGTATTTT. Translation gives CASSELRTDTQYF. V and J are TRBV9 and TRBJ2-3; D is unresolved. The V and J ends lost 3 bases and 1 base respectively, with 6 bases between them. Germline V CDR1 and CDR2: SGDLS, YYNGEE. The CDR3 has 13 amino acids.

The CDR3: CASLGGYEQYF. Written as DNA, the CDR3 is TGTGCCAGCCTAGGGGGGTACGAGCAGTACTTC. V and J are TRBV7-1 and TRBJ2-7; D is perhaps TRBD1 or TRBD2 (6 bases each). TRBV7-1 is assigned to the ORF class and has an uncertain function. This CDR3 region has 11 residues. V was shortened by 8 bases and J by 4 bases, with 9 bases between the two germline ends.